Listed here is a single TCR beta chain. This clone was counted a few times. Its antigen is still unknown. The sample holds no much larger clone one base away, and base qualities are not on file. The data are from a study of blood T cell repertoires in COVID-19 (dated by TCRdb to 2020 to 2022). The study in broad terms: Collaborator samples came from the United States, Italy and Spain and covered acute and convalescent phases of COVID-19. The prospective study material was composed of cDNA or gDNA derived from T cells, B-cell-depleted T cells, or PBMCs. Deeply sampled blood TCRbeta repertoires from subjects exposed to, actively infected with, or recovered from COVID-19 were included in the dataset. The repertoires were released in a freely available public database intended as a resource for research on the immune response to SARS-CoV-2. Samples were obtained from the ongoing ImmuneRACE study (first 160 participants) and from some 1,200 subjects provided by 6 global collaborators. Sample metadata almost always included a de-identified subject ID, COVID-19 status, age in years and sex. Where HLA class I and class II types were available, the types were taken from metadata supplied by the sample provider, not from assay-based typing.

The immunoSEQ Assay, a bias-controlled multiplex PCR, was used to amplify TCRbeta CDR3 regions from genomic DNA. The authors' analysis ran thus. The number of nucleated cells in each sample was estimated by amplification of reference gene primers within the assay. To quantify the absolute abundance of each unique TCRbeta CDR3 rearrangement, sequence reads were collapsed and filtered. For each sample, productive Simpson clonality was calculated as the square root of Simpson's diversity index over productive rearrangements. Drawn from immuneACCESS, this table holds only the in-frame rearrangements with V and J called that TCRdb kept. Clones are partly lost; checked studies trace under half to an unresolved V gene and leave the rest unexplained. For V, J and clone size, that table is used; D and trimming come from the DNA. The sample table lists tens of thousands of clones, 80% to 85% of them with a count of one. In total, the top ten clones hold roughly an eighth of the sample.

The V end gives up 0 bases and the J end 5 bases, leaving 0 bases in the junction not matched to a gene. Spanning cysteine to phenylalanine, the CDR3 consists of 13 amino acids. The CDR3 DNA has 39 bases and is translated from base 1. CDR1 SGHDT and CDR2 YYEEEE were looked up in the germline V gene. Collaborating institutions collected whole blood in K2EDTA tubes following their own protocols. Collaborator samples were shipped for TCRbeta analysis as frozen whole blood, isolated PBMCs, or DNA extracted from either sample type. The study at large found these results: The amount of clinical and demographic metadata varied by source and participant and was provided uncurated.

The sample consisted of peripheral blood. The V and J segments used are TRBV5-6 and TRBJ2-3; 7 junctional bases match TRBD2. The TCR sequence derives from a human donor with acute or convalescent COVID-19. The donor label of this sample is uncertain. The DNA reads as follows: TGTGCCAGCAGCTTGGTAGCGGGAGATACGCAGTATTTT. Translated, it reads CASSLVAGDTQYF.